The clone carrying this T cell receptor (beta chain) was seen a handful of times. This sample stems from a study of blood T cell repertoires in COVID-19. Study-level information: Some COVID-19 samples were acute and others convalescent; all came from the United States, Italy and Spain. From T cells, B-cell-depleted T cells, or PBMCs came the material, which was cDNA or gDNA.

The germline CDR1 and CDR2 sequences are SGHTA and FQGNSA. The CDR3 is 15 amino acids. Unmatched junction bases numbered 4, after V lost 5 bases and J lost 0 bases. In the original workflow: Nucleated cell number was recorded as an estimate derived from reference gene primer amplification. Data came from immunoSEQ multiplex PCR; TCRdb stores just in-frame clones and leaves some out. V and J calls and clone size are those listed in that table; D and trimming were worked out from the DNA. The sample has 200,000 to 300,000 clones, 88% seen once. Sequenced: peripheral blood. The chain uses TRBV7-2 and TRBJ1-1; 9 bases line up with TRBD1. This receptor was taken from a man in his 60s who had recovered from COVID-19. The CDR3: CASSTRQGVNTEAFF. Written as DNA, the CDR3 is TGTGCCAGCAGCACCCGACAGGGGGTGAACACTGAAGCTTTCTTT.